The clone carrying this T cell receptor (beta chain) showed up just once. Its antigen is unknown. V gave up 5 bases and J gave up 2 bases, with 17 bases separating them. The CDR3 runs 16 residues. The germline CDR1 and CDR2 sequences are SEHNR and FQNEAQ (reference sequence). TCRdb's copy holds only in-frame clones and misses some; the assay was immunoSEQ multiplex PCR. The data show around 25,000 clones, approximately 94% seen once. Repeated repertoire sampling spanned the course of chemoradiotherapy. This specimen belongs to a study of chemoradiotherapy in HPV16-positive cancers. Study details: A couple of HPV16-positive patients' cells yielded candidate HPV-specific clones and common motifs. Study results and limitations: In HPV16-positive patients, HPV-responsive T-cell expansion tracked better recurrence-free survival. Candidate HPV-specific clones and E7-related TCR motifs grew in tumor during treatment.

The sequence was obtained from a human donor with HPV-associated anogenital cancer. The rearrangement links TRBV7-9 to TRBJ2-3; D may be TRBD1 (6 bases). The sample was blood, taken from a patient who underwent chemoradiotherapy. The CDR3 sequence: CASSGYRDTATDTQYF. The CDR3 nucleotides read TGTGCCAGCAGCGGCTACCGGGACACAGCCACAGATACGCAGTATTTT.